Following are 7 T cell receptor beta chains from one sample sequenced in a study of regulatory T cells in long-lasting Graves disease. Library construction for TCR beta used iRepertoire HTBI primers and Arm-PCR of CDR3 regions. TCRdb called the multiplex PCR reads again in MiXCR, with one record for every CDR3 protein. The sample includes about 470,000 distinct CDR3 sequences, 20% to 25% seen only once; the top ten take around 7%. The time point denotes: persistent/refractory GD, antithyroid drugs over 5 years with positive TRAb. From RNA extracted from PBMCs, the TCR library was made. The sample consisted of peripheral blood mononuclear cells (PBMCs), taken when the disease was refractory, from a patient treated with antithyroid drugs. The origin of the receptors is a female donor with Graves disease.

In this sample, this clonotype turned up many times. This rearrangement joins TRBV28 to TRBJ1-4, with D unclear. The CDR3 consists of 13 residues. Germline V gene lookup returns CDR1 MDHEN and CDR2 SYDVKM. Deletions cut 3 bases from V and 14 bases from J, with 16 bases between. The CDR3: CASSLGMDRPLFF. Here the CDR3 DNA reads TGTGCCAGCAGTTTGGGGATGGATCGCCCCCTGTTTTTT. Together with reference TRBV28 and TRBJ1-4, the CDR3 gives the full variable domain: DVKVTQSSRYLVKRTGEKVFLECVQDMDHENMFWYRQDPGLGLRLIYFSYDVKMKEKGDIPEGYSVSREKKERFSLILESASTNQTSMYLCASSLGMDRPLFFGSGTQLSVL.

This clonotype has only one observation. CDR3 DNA: TGCGCCTCCGCCGCGGACTCTGGAAACACCATATATTTT. This translates into CASAADSGNTIYF. The chain couples TRBV5-1 to TRBJ1-3; D remains unclear. The CDR3 consists of 13 residues. The germline V gene encodes CDR1 SGHRS and CDR2 YFSETQ. V was cut by 10 bases and J by 0 bases, with 11 bases left in between.

This clonotype was detected only a few times. This chain joins TRBV19 and TRBJ1-2; a weak D match, TRBD1 (6 bases). Trimming cost V 6 bases and J 8 bases, with 16 bases left between them. Germline V gene lookup returns CDR1 LNHDA and CDR2 SQIVND (reference sequence). The CDR3 spans 13 residues. The CDR3 region has the DNA TGTGCCAGTAGAGTCCATGGGGGCGTCGGCTACACCTTC. It is translated as CASRVHGGVGYTF. Drawing the rest from reference TRBV19 and TRBJ1-2, the complete variable domain is DGGITQSPKYLFRKEGQNVTLSCEQNLNHDAMYWYRQDPGQGLRLIYYSQIVNDFQKGDIAEGYSVSREKKESFPLTVTSAQKNPTAFYLCASRVHGGVGYTFGSGTRLTVV.

This clonotype was seen more than once but under ten times. A much larger clone differs by one base, so this may be a read error. This rearrangement joins TRBV12-3 or TRBV12-4 to TRBJ2-5; no reliable D call. Trimming left V 3 bases short and J 10 bases short, with 12 bases between. The CDR3 covers 12 residues. The DNA for the CDR3 is TGTGCCAGCAGTTTGAGACATATCGACCAGTACTTC. Amino acid sequence: CASSLRHIDQYF.

This clonotype was seen repeatedly, ten times or more. V gene TRBV6-1 combines with J gene TRBJ1-2; TRBD1 agrees at 11 bases. The CDR3 consists of 16 residues. Germline V lookup: CDR1 MNHNS, CDR2 SASEGT. Trimming at V came to 3 bases and at J to 8 bases, leaving 11 bases not matched to a gene. CDR3 amino acids: CASSDQFGTGGYGYTF. The DNA of the CDR3 is TGTGCCAGCAGTGACCAATTTGGGACAGGGGGTTACGGCTACACCTTC.

This clonotype was detected only once. In DNA, the CDR3 is TGTGCCAGTAGTACAGGGATGGCCGGTTATCAGCCCCAGCATTTT. Amino acid sequence: CASSTGMAGYQPQHF. The gene calls are TRBV19 and TRBJ1-5; D is possibly TRBD1 (5 bases). The germline gives CDR1 LNHDA, CDR2 SQIVND (reference sequence). Trimming stripped 4 bases from V and 5 bases from J, with 15 bases between. The CDR3 is 15 residues long.

This clonotype was observed a handful of times. This sequence joins TRBV7-2 and TRBJ2-2; a possible D gene is TRBD1 (6 bases). This CDR3 has 16 amino acids. The germline V gene has CDR1 SGHTA and CDR2 FQGNSA. V was trimmed by 5 bases and J by 0 bases, leaving 13 bases between them. The CDR3 reads CASSPIDRTNTGELFF. The DNA of the CDR3 is TGTGCCAGCAGCCCAATCGACAGGACGAACACCGGGGAGCTGTTTTTT.